This entry concerns a single T cell receptor (beta chain). The antigen is undetermined. These data come from a study of OX40 agonist ivuxolimab in advanced cancers. Across the whole study: With ivuxolimab, an agonistic anti-OX40 (CD134) antibody, patients were treated. Partial responses were recorded for three patients, including one with hepatocellular carcinoma and two with cutaneous melanoma. General study results and limits: CD4+ and CD8+ T cells in blood underwent clonal expansion by week 6 at 0.1 to 3.0 mg/kg. The study did not work out the antigen specificity of the expanded peripheral T cells.

The germline CDR1 and CDR2 sequences are GTSNPN and SVGIG (reference sequence). The V gene end was trimmed by 5 bases and the J gene end by 12 bases; junction bases not matched to a gene: 14. This CDR3 comprises 14 residues. TCRdb's copy holds only in-frame clones and misses some; the assay was immunoSEQ multiplex PCR. This table holds about 76,000 clones, around 90% found once. The receptor comes from an adult with an advanced solid tumor such as melanoma, head and neck, liver or kidney cancer. Material: CD4+ or CD8+ T cells sorted from blood, obtained in a trial of the OX40 agonist ivuxolimab. The chain combines TRBV30 with TRBJ2-1; 9 bases match TRBD1. The CDR3 sequence is CAWEPGQGIGMQFF. Here the CDR3 DNA reads TGTGCCTGGGAACCGGGACAGGGAATAGGGATGCAGTTCTTC. Filled out from reference TRBV30 and TRBJ2-1, the complete variable domain reads SQTIHQWPATLVQPVGSPLSLECTVEGTSNPNLYWYRQAAGRGLQLLFYSVGIGQISSEVPQNLSASRPQDRQFILSSKKLLLSDSGFYLCAWEPGQGIGMQFFGPGTRLTVL.